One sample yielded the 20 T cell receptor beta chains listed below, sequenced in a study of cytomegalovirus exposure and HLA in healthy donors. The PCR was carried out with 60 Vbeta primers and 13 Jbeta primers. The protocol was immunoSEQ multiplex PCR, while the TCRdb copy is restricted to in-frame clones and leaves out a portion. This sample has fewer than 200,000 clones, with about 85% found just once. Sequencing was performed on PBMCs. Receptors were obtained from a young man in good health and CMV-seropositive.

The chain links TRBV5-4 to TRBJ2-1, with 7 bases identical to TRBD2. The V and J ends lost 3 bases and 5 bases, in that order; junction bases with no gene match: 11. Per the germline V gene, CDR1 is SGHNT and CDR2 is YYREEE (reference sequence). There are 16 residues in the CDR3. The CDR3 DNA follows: TGTGCCAGCAGCTACGAACTAGCGTCGCGGGACAATGAGCAGTTCTTC. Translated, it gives CASSYELASRDNEQFF.

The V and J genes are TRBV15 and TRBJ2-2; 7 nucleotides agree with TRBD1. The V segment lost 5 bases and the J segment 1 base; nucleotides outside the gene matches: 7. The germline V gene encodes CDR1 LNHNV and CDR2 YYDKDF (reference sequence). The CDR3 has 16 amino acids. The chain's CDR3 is CATSLGRGQNTGELFF. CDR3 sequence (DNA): TGTGCCACCAGCTTAGGAAGGGGGCAGAACACCGGGGAGCTGTTTTTT.

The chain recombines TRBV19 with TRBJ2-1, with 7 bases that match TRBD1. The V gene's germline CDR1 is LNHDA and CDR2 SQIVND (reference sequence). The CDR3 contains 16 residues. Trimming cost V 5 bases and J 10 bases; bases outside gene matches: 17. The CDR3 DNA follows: TGTGCCAGTAGTTGGGGGACGACAGGGTTAGGAAGCGAGCAGTTCTTC. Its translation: CASSWGTTGLGSEQFF. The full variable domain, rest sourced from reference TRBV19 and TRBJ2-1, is DGGITQSPKYLFRKEGQNVTLSCEQNLNHDAMYWYRQDPGQGLRLIYYSQIVNDFQKGDIAEGYSVSREKKESFPLTVTSAQKNPTAFYLCASSWGTTGLGSEQFFGPGTRLTVL.

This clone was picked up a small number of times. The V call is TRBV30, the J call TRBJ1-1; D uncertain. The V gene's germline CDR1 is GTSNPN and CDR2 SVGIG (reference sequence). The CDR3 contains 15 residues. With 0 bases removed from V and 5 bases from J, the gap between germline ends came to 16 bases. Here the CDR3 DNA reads TGTGCCTGGAGTGTATTGTTTAGTGGTCTGACTGAAGCTTTCTTT. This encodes CAWSVLFSGLTEAFF. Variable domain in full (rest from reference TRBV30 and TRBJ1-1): SQTIHQWPATLVQPVGSPLSLECTVEGTSNPNLYWYRQAAGRGLQLLFYSVGIGQISSEVPQNLSASRPQDRQFILSSKKLLLSDSGFYLCAWSVLFSGLTEAFFGQGTRLTVV.

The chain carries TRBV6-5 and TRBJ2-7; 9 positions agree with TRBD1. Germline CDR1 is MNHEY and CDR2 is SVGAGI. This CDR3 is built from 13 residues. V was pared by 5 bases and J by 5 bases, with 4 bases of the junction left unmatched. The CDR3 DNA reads TGTGCCAGCAGTCTGGACAGGGGCCACGAGCAGTACGTC. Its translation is CASSLDRGHEQYV.

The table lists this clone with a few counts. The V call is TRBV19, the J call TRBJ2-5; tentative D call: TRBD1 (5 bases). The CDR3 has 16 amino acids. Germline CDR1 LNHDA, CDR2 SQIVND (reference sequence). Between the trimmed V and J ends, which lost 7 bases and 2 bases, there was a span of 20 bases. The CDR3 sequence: CASKGLTGGSQETQYF. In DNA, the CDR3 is TGTGCCAGTAAGGGTCTTACAGGTGGAAGTCAAGAGACCCAGTACTTC.

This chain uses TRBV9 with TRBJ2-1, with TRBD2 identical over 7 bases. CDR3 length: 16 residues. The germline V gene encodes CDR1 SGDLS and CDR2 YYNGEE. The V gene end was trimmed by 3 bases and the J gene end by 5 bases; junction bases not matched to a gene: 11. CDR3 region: CASSAPLAGVNNEQFF. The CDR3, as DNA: TGTGCCAGCAGCGCCCCCCTCGCGGGAGTTAACAATGAGCAGTTCTTC.

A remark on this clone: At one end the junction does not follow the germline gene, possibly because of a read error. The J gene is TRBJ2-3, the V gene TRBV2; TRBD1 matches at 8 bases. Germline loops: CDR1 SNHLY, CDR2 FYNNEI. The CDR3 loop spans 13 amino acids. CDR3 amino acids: CASSLDSDRVSDF. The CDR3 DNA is TGTGCCAGCAGTTTAGATTCGGACAGGGTCTCGGATTTT.

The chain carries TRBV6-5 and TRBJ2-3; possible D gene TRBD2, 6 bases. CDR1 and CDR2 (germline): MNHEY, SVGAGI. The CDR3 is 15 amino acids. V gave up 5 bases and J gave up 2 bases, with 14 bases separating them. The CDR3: CASSLIADPTDTQYF. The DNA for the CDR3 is TGTGCCAGCAGTCTGATAGCGGACCCCACAGATACGCAGTATTTT.

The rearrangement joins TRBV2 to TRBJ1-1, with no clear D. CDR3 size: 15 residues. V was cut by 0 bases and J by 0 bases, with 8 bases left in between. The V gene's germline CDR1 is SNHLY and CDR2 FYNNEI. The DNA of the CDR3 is TGTGCCAGCAGTGAAGCTCGGCGGATGAACACTGAAGCTTTCTTT. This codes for CASSEARRMNTEAFF.

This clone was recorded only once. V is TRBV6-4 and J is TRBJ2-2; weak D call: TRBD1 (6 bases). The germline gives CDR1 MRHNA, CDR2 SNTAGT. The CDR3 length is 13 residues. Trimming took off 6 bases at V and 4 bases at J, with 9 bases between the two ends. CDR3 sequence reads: CASSRQATGELFF. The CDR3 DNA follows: TGTGCCAGCAGCCGACAGGCCACCGGGGAGCTGTTTTTT.

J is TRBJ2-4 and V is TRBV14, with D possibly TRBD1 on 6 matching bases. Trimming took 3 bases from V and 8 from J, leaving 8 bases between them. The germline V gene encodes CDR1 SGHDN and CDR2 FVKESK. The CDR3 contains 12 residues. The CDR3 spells CASSQTGYIQYF. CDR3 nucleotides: TGTGCCAGCAGCCAGACAGGATACATTCAGTACTTC.

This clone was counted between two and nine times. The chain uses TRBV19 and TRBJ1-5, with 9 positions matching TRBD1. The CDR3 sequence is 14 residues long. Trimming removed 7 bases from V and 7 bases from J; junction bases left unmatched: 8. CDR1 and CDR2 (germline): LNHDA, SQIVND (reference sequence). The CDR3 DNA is TGTGCCAGTATTCGACAGGGGGGAGGGCAGCCCCAGCATTTT. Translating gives CASIRQGGGQPQHF. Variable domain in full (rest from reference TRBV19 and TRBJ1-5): DGGITQSPKYLFRKEGQNVTLSCEQNLNHDAMYWYRQDPGQGLRLIYYSQIVNDFQKGDIAEGYSVSREKKESFPLTVTSAQKNPTAFYLCASIRQGGGQPQHFGDGTRLSIL.

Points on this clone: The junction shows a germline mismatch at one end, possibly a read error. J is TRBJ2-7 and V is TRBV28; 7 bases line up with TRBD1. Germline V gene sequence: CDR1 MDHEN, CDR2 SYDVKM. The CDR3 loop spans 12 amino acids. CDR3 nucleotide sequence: TGTGCCAGCAGCTCAACGGTCACGGACAGGCACTTC. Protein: CASSSTVTDRHF. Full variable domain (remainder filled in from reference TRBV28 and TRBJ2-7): DVKVTQSSRYLVKRTGEKVFLECVQDMDHENMFWYRQDPGLGLRLIYFSYDVKMKEKGDIPEGYSVSREKKERFSLILESASTNQTSMYLCASSSTVTDRHFGPGTRLTVT.

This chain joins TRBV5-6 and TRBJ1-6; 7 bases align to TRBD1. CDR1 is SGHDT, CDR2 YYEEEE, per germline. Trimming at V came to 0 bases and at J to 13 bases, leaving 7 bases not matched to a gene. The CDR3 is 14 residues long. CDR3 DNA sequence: TGTGCCAGCAGCTTGGGAATAGCAGGGGGGCCCCTCCACTTT. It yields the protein CASSLGIAGGPLHF.

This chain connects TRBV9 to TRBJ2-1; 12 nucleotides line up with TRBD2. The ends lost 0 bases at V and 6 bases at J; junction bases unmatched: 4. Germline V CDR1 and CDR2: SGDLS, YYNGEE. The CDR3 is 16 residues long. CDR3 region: CASSVVGTSGFNEQFF. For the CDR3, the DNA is TGTGCCAGCAGCGTAGTTGGGACTAGCGGGTTCAATGAGCAGTTCTTC. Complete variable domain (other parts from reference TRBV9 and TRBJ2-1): DSGVTQTPKHLITATGQRVTLRCSPRSGDLSVYWYQQSLDQGLQFLIQYYNGEERAKGNILERFSAQQFPDLHSELNLSSLELGDSALYFCASSVVGTSGFNEQFFGPGTRLTVL.

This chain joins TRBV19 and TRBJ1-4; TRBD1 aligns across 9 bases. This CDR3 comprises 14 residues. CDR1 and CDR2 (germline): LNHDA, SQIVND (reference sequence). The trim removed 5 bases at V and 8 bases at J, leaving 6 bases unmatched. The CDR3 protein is CASSGRDRVEKLFF. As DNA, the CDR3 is TGTGCCAGTAGTGGCCGGGACAGGGTGGAAAAACTGTTTTTT.

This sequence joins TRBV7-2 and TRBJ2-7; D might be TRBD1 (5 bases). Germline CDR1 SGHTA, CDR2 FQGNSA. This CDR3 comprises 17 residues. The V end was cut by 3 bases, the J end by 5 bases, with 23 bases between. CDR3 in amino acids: CASSFYHQSRVPDEQYV. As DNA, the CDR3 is TGTGCCAGCAGCTTCTATCATCAGAGCAGGGTGCCGGACGAGCAGTACGTC.

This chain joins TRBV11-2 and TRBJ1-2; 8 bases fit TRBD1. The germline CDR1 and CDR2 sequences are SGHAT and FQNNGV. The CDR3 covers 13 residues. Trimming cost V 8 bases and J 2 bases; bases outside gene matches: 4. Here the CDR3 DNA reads TGTGCCAGCTGGGACAGGTTAAACTATGGCTACACCTTC. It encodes CASWDRLNYGYTF.

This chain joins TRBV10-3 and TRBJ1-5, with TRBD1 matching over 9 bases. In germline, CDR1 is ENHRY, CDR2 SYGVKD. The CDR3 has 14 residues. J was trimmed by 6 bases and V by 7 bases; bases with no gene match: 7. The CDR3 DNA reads TGTGCCATCAAGGGACAGGGAGGTAGTCAGCCCCAGCATTTT. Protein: CAIKGQGGSQPQHF.